This record looks at one T cell receptor beta chain sequence and its context. Its binding antigen is unknown. No quality values exist for individual bases; no much larger clone is one base distant. The cohort comprised 710 or so healthy bone marrow donors. At the time of sampling, all cohort members were nominally healthy, though unrecorded immune exposures were likely present. The donor was CMV seronegative and was included in the group of a few hundred seronegative cohort members. Each donor provided a peripheral blood sample, and peripheral blood mononuclear cells were used for TCR beta sequencing. Genomic DNA was extracted from the blood cell samples with the Qiagen DNeasy Blood Extraction Kit. The data belong to a study of cytomegalovirus exposure and HLA in healthy donors (dated by TCRdb to 2015 to 2018). Some background on the complete study: According to an earlier analysis of 587 of the donors, about 190 million T cells yielded 90 million to 140 million unique TCR beta sequences and around 300 Gb of sequence data. An early release that covered roughly 600 HLA-typed donors contained approximately 300 gigabases of sequencing data and 75 million to 100 million unique TCR sequences. Of the roughly 400 genotyped donors, approximately 83% fell in the genetic ancestry cluster associated with self-reported Caucasian donors. The study was designed to test whether signatures of past pathogen exposure could be identified by cataloging public T cell receptors. Using immunosequencing, the study profiled T cell repertoires from 500 to 800 subjects and related those repertoires to cytomegalovirus serostatus. In addition to the first cohort of 650 to 800 subjects, a separate validation cohort of some 120 different subjects was used. High-throughput TCR immunosequencing, statistical association of individual TCRs with disease status, and machine learning were combined to predict cytomegalovirus infection status. In a later analysis, previously published TCR beta repertoires from more than 500 donors were re-analyzed and high-resolution HLA genotyping was added so that TCR occurrence patterns could be studied. The later analysis used no new phenotypic data to find candidate immune exposures, relying instead on TCR beta sequences and their occurrence across donors. An earlier analysis of a few hundred of the donors applied high-throughput TCR beta sequencing to assess whether each TCR beta V gene segment acted as functional or pseudogenic. Donor age, sex, ethnicity and CMV serostatus were collected together with the repertoire data. A later genetic analysis took genome-wide SNP genotypes for about 55% of the 666 donors and used that subset as a discovery cohort. All discovery cohort repertoires had been generated using a single sequencing platform. Class I and class II HLA loci were covered by the typing at four-digit resolution. Typing coverage differed by locus: A, B, C, DRB1 and DQB1 were typed in about 620-630 donors, DQA1 in roughly 500, DPA1 in some 600, and DPB1 in approximately 450. About five DR-DQ haplotypes were treated as single units for association and clustering because of strong linkage in the cohort. Among about 390 genotyped donors of the cohort, an average of approximately 250,000 unique TCR beta nucleotide sequences were sequenced per donor, around 18% of them non-productive.

Library creation used the immunoSEQ multiplex PCR assay. For the multiplex PCR, a mixture combining 60 forward primers for TCR Vbeta segments and 13 reverse primers for TCR Jbeta segments was used. The CDR3 region of rearranged TCR beta genes was amplified from genomic DNA with a multiplex PCR assay. Amplified TCR beta libraries were sequenced as 87-base-pair reads on the Illumina HiSeq System. Turning to the authors' computational methods: In a later analysis, some 80 million unique TCR beta chains were counted across the 666 repertoires, and around 10 million of these chains were shared by at least two donors. Raw reads were error-corrected and collapsed into unique sequences with a nearest-neighbor algorithm that merged closely related sequences to remove PCR and sequencing errors. Alignment of CDR3 sequences to IMGT reference sequences was used to assign V, D and J gene segments. For a sequence to be retained, a match of at least six nucleotides to both a V gene segment and a J gene segment was required. Rearrangements were classified as productive when the CDR3 lacked stop codons and remained in frame with V and J, and all other rearrangements were classified as non-productive. Following IMGT convention, CDR3 was defined as the stretch from the second conserved V-encoded cysteine to the conserved J-encoded phenylalanine. The earlier analysis of approximately 500 of the donors excluded sequences that lacked an unambiguous match to a single V gene segment. In an earlier analysis of several hundred of the donors, V segments were called functional above 56.7% productive rearrangements and were called segregating when the between-donor standard deviation exceeded 5%. A statistical classification framework was built to diagnose cytomegalovirus status from the catalog of TCR beta chain sequences. In a later analysis, TCR nucleotide sequences were compared against IMGT/GENE-DB human TR gene sequences so that V and J genes could be assigned. Using the TCRdist pipeline, a later analysis assigned CDR3 sequences along with most-parsimonious VDJ recombination scenarios. In a later analysis, each TCR beta chain was defined by its CDR3 amino acid sequence together with its V-gene family, and reads lacking a unique V-gene family were excluded. As a way to deal with suspected cross-contamination and a sequencing artifact, a later analysis dropped 450 to 700 nucleotide sequences that were highly shared and had low generation probability. A later analysis calculated a clonal expansion index for each public chain from normalized within-repertoire ranks of inferred template counts. In a later analysis, generation probabilities were computed using a VDJ recombination model fitted to out-of-frame rearrangements, and the results were checked against IGoR. In a later analysis, hypergeometric tests were used to score TCR-TCR, TCR-HLA and TCR-CMV co-occurrence, with a repertoire-size bias correction applied to TCR pairs. False discovery rates were estimated in a later analysis by permuting HLA or CMV assignments 20 times. A later analysis grouped co-occurring TCRs with DBSCAN, adding TCRdist sequence similarity when clustering within HLA-allele-positive subsets. Repertoires with fewer than 30,000 or more than 120,000 public chains, plus five repertoires with anomalous nucleotide sharing, were excluded from co-occurrence clustering. TCRdb obtained this table from immuneACCESS and retained in-frame rearrangements with V and J assigned. These tables miss some clones; where compared with another copy, unresolved V genes account for less than half of the shortfall, and the remainder is unexplained. That table is the source of V, J and clone size, and D and trimming were worked out from the DNA. Across this sample there are 150,000 to 200,000 clones, with 75% seen only once. The top ten hold 2.9% of the sample.

General study outcomes and caveats: In vitro tests confirmed that a few of the cytomegalovirus-associated TCR beta chains recognize cytomegalovirus antigens. Presence/absence analyses assumed roughly uniform sequencing depth across donors, an assumption that may not hold. In an earlier analysis of several hundred of the donors, most TCR beta V segments were observed in productive rearrangements about 87% or about 30% of the time, broadly matching IMGT annotations. The authors suggested that the approach could potentially be extended to other disease states and immunological phenotypes. Assigning TCR associations to individual alleles was difficult when HLA alleles, especially DR and DQ, strongly co-occurred. A later analysis reported that several top co-occurrence clusters appeared linked to parvovirus B19, influenza, CMV and Epstein-Barr virus. A later analysis found that TCR association rates varied across HLA loci, with DRB1 alleles showing the most associated TCRs and HLA-C alleles the fewest. In a later analysis, HLA-associated TCR beta chains showed more clonal expansion and lower generation probabilities than non-associated chains that were equally common. Because HLA typing was unavailable for some donors at each locus, only the typed subset was used in association tests. At a false discovery rate of 0.05, a later analysis linked approximately 18,000 TCR beta sequences to specific HLA alleles. According to a later genetic analysis, donors in an Asian-associated ancestry cluster had fewer N-insertions in productive TCRs than the roughly 700-donor mean. V-gene and J-gene trimming of TCR beta chains was associated with a missense DCLRE1C variant in a later genetic analysis, and the association was replicated in an independent cohort. A cluster of highly shared sequence variants was judged likely to be a technical artifact of the sequencing pipeline. Some IMGT-functional V segments, including TRBV6-2 and TRBV6-3, could not be told apart with the 87-base-pair reads, so those segments were excluded. The classifier was reported to diagnose cytomegalovirus status with high specificity and sensitivity in both the original and validation cohorts. Immune exposure information for the cohort was limited to CMV serostatus. Seventeen rarely observed V segments, including chromosome 9 orphons, were excluded from the earlier analysis of about 610 of the donors because counts were too low. Linkage disequilibrium might explain the correlated functional status among segregating V segments, but an unknown experimental factor could not be ruled out. Across donors, most TCR sequences were observed very rarely, whereas some public TCRs were present in many individuals. Most CMV-associated TCR beta chains appeared to be HLA-restricted in a later analysis, and the HLA associations seemed to be driven largely by CMV exposure. A total of roughly 160 TCR beta chains were listed by the study as associated with cytomegalovirus. The cohort was sequenced for TCR beta chains only, and without alpha or paired-chain data the features that could be detected were limited. A further reported finding was that TCR beta sequences accurately predicted the HLA-A and HLA-B alleles for most subjects in the first cohort.

Via the germline V gene, CDR1 is MDHEN and CDR2 SYDVKM. Spanning cysteine to phenylalanine, the CDR3 consists of 15 amino acids. The CDR3 DNA has 45 bases and is translated from base 1. V is cut back by 6 bases and J by 5 bases, with 7 bases in the junction unmatched. The clonotype originates from a male donor in good health and CMV-seronegative. Sequenced material: PBMCs. The chain employs TRBV28 and TRBJ1-3; 10 bases in between match TRBD1. CDR3 loop: CASSFAGQGRNTIYF. The DNA is TGTGCCAGCAGCTTTGCGGGACAGGGGAGAAACACCATATATTTT.